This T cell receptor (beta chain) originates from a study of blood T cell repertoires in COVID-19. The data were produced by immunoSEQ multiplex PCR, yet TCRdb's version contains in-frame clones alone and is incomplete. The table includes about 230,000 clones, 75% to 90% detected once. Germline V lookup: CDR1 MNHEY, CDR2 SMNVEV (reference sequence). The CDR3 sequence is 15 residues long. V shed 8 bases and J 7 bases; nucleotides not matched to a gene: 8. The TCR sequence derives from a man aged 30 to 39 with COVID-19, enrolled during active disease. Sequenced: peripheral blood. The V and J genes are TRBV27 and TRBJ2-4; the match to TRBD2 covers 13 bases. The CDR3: CASFGLAGDLNIQYF. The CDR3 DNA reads TGTGCCAGCTTTGGACTAGCGGGAGATTTGAACATTCAGTACTTC.